Presented here are 18 T cell receptor beta chains from one specimen sequenced in a study of cytomegalovirus exposure and HLA in healthy donors. PCR was performed using 60 Vbeta and 13 Jbeta primers. Only in-frame clones appear in the TCRdb table, and some are missing; sequencing was by immunoSEQ multiplex PCR. Counted here are fewer than 150,000 clones, around two thirds occurring once; the ten biggest clones make up about 7.8%. Material for sequencing was PBMCs. These receptors were obtained from a woman aged 40-49 years in good health and CMV-seropositive.

The rearrangement joins TRBV10-3 to TRBJ1-2, with 10 bases identical to TRBD1. Losses at the gene ends were 5 bases for V and 2 bases for J; bases not matched to a gene: 2. The CDR3 has 14 amino acids. Germline CDR1 is ENHRY and CDR2 is SYGVKD. The CDR3 reads CAISPGQGNYGYTF. Here the CDR3 DNA reads TGTGCCATCAGTCCGGGACAGGGGAACTATGGCTACACCTTC.

V gene TRBV5-1 combines with J gene TRBJ1-5; D not certain. V gave up 0 bases and J gave up 1 base, with 8 bases separating them. Germline CDR1 reads SGHRS; CDR2 reads YFSETQ. This CDR3 contains 15 residues. In nucleotides, the CDR3 is TGCGCCAGCAGCTTGGAACCGGAGAGCAATCAGCCCCAGCATTTT. Amino acid sequence: CASSLEPESNQPQHF.

V usage is TRBV5-8 and J usage is TRBJ1-5, with D unresolved. V was trimmed by 3 bases and J by 3 bases, leaving 7 bases between them. This CDR3 has 13 amino acids. CDR1 is SGHTS, CDR2 YDEGEE, per germline. This CDR3 is CASSYASNQPQHF. Written as DNA, the CDR3 is TGTGCCAGCAGCTATGCGTCCAATCAGCCCCAGCATTTT.

The V call is TRBV10-3, the J call TRBJ2-1, with D possibly TRBD2 on 6 matching bases. CDR1 and CDR2 (germline): ENHRY, SYGVKD. The CDR3 consists of 13 residues. V gave up 3 bases and J gave up 6 bases, with 9 bases separating them. The CDR3, as DNA: TGTGCCATCAGTGATCATAGCGGCAATGAGCAGTTCTTC. Translation: CAISDHSGNEQFF.

This chain uses TRBV7-2 with TRBJ1-4; 8 nucleotides agree with TRBD1. Per the germline V gene, CDR1 is SGHTA and CDR2 is FQGNSA. CDR3 length: 16 residues. V was pared by 0 bases and J by 4 bases, with 4 bases of the junction left unmatched. In nucleotides, the CDR3 is TGTGCCAGCAGCTTAGCGCGAACAGGGGGTAATGAAAAACTGTTTTTT. This codes for CASSLARTGGNEKLFF.

The chain recombines TRBV6-6 with TRBJ1-2, with TRBD1 matching over 8 bases. V dropped 2 bases and J dropped 6; count of bases not matched to a gene: 8. This CDR3 is built from 15 residues. CDR1 and CDR2 from the germline V gene are MNHNY and SVGAGI (reference sequence). The CDR3 sequence: CASSYGNRGYNGYTF. CDR3 DNA sequence: TGTGCCAGCAGTTACGGCAACAGGGGGTATAATGGCTACACCTTC.

The rearrangement joins TRBV6-1 to TRBJ1-1, with D perhaps TRBD1 (6 bases). Germline V gene data show CDR1 as MNHNS and CDR2 as SASEGT. V was clipped by 4 bases and J by 8 bases, with 8 bases between them. The CDR3 covers 11 residues. This chain's CDR3 is CASSVQGEAFF. DNA for the CDR3: TGTGCCAGCAGTGTGCAGGGGGAAGCTTTCTTT.

The chain is built from TRBV5-4 and TRBJ2-5; the D gene is possibly TRBD2 (6 bases). V was trimmed by 4 bases and J by 5 bases, leaving 18 bases between them. The CDR3 contains 15 residues. Germline V gene sequence: CDR1 SGHNT, CDR2 YYREEE (reference sequence). CDR3 coding DNA: TGTGCCAGCAGCCAAGGGACGGGGGAGGAGGAGACCCAGTACTTC. Residues: CASSQGTGEEETQYF.

The chain employs TRBV7-2 and TRBJ1-6, with D possibly being TRBD1 (6 bases). CDR3 length equals 15 residues. V was cut by 5 bases and J by 7 bases, with 15 bases left in between. Germline CDR1 is SGHTA and CDR2 is FQGNSA. The CDR3 loop is CASSQAGGRNSPLHF. In DNA, the CDR3 is TGTGCCAGCAGCCAAGCCGGGGGGCGGAATTCACCCCTCCACTTT.

The genes are TRBV19 and TRBJ2-2; 10 nucleotides line up with TRBD1. Germline CDR1 LNHDA, CDR2 SQIVND (reference sequence). The CDR3 is made up of 16 amino acids. V was pared by 3 bases and J by 7 bases, with 8 bases of the junction left unmatched. This CDR3 is CASSIDRGLGGGELFF. DNA of the CDR3: TGTGCCAGTAGTATTGACAGGGGGCTAGGTGGCGGGGAGCTGTTTTTT.

The chain has TRBV4-3 and TRBJ1-1; D is ambiguous. Per germline, CDR1 LGHNA and CDR2 YSLEER. V was shortened by 4 bases and J by 6 bases, with 18 bases between the two germline ends. The CDR3 is made up of 15 amino acids. The CDR3 bases are TGCGCCAGCAGCCGCGAGGCTTTTTCGGCCGCTGAAGCTTTCTTT. Protein product: CASSREAFSAAEAFF.

This clone was seen a handful of times. The DNA of the CDR3 is TGTGCCAGCAGCCCGGGGTCTGCGAACACTGAAGCTTTCTTT. It encodes CASSPGSANTEAFF. V gene TRBV7-2 combines with J gene TRBJ1-1; D gene ambiguous. The germline V gene encodes CDR1 SGHTA and CDR2 FQGNSA. With 5 bases removed from V and 1 base from J, the gap between germline ends came to 11 bases. This CDR3 comprises 14 residues.

The rearrangement joins TRBV19 to TRBJ1-2; TRBD1 aligns across 9 bases. The CDR3 covers 13 residues. Per germline, CDR1 LNHDA and CDR2 SQIVND (reference sequence). The ends lost 5 bases at V and 5 bases at J; junction bases unmatched: 3. The CDR3 region has the DNA TGTGCCAGTAGTCCGGGACAGGGTTATGGCTACACCTTC. The encoded protein is CASSPGQGYGYTF.

The gene calls are TRBV28 and TRBJ1-2; TRBD1 aligns across 7 bases. The V and J ends lost 2 bases and 7 bases, in that order; junction bases with no gene match: 4. The germline V gene has CDR1 MDHEN and CDR2 SYDVKM. The CDR3 covers 13 residues. The CDR3 DNA follows: TGTGCCAGCAGTTTAAATAGACAGGGTGGCTACACCTTC. Translated: CASSLNRQGGYTF.

This clone was seen more than once but under ten times. The chain uses TRBV4-3 and TRBJ2-3; 11 nucleotides match TRBD2. V lost 0 bases, J lost 2 bases, and 13 bases stayed unmatched. This CDR3 spans 20 amino acids. The germline V gene encodes CDR1 LGHNA and CDR2 YSLEER. The CDR3 region has the DNA TGCGCCAGCAGCCAAGATAGCGGTCTAGCGGGGGGTCCGACCACAGATACGCAGTATTTT. Amino acids: CASSQDSGLAGGPTTDTQYF.

The V call is TRBV4-1, the J call TRBJ1-2, with 7 bases aligning to TRBD1. This CDR3 comprises 14 residues. Trimming took 9 bases from V and 2 from J; bases not matched to a gene: 9. CDR1 is MGHRA and CDR2 is YSYEKL in the germline V gene. The DNA of the CDR3 is TGCGCCAGTTGGGGCAGGGGGTTGAACTATGGCTACACCTTC. The encoded protein is CASWGRGLNYGYTF.

The chain is built from TRBV18 and TRBJ1-4, with TRBD1 matching over 7 bases. The length of the CDR3 is 14 residues. Germline values: CDR1 KGHSH, CDR2 LQKENI. V trimming: 4 bases; J trimming: 8 bases; junction bases outside the gene matches: 7. The CDR3 DNA is TGTGCCAGCTCACAGCGGACAGGCTACGAAAAACTGTTTTTT. It translates to CASSQRTGYEKLFF. Together with reference TRBV18 and TRBJ1-4, the CDR3 gives the full variable domain: NAGVMQNPRHLVRRRGQEARLRCSPMKGHSHVYWYRQLPEEGLKFMVYLQKENIIDESGMPKERFSAEFPKEGPSILRIQQVVRGDSAAYFCASSQRTGYEKLFFGSGTQLSVL.

DNA of the CDR3: TGTGCCAGCAGCTTACCGGGACAGGGGGCGAGTGGCTACACCTTC. This sequence encodes CASSLPGQGASGYTF. The V gene is TRBV7-2, the J gene TRBJ1-2, with 12 positions matching TRBD1. The CDR3 runs to 15 residues. V was clipped by 2 bases and J by 7 bases; unmatched bases: 5. Germline V gives CDR1 SGHTA, CDR2 FQGNSA. Drawing the rest from reference TRBV7-2 and TRBJ1-2, the complete variable domain is GAGVSQSPSNKVTEKGKDVELRCDPISGHTALYWYRQSLGQGLEFLIYFQGNSAPDKSGLPSDRFSAERTGGSVSTLTIQRTQQEDSAVYLCASSLPGQGASGYTFGSGTRLTVV.